This T cell receptor (beta chain) appears in the sequencing data of a study of tissue T cells after allogeneic stem cell transplantation. Points from the study as a whole: Which tissue TCRs were alloreactive or antigen-specific was not determined. Some clones might be persisting host cells.

The time point denotes: mouse harvest day 14 after allogeneic transplant. Mouse grafts combined 10^7 T-cell-depleted bone marrow cells with 10^6 splenic CD5+ T cells. Tissues came from B6→BALB/c major-mismatch GVHD mice at day 7 or 14. Worth noting for this clone: Its cognate antigen is unknown. Germline and genes: mouse. The observed sequence ends 1 residue before the CDR3 terminus, with the missing tail filled in from the germline J gene.

The CDR3 sequence is 16 residues long. Trimming took 0 bases from V and 2 from J; bases not matched to a gene: 2. From germline, CDR1 is SGHSN and CDR2 HYEKVE. Assay used: immunoSEQ multiplex PCR; TCRdb lists only in-frame clones, some missing. The repertoire includes 1,500 to 2,000 clones, over 45% of them detected once, and under 30% sits in the top ten. This clonotype was sampled from a female BALB/c mouse given C57BL/6 T cells with graft-versus-host disease after an allogeneic hematopoietic cell transplant. The sample comprised gut tissue. The chain has TRBV12-1 and TRBJ2-3, with 12 bases lining up with TRBD2. This CDR3 is CASSLWDWGDAETLYF. CDR3 bases read: TGTGCCAGCTCTCTCTGGGACTGGGGGGATGCAGAAACGCTGTAT. Together with reference TRBV12-1 and TRBJ2-3, the CDR3 gives the full variable domain: DSGVVQSPRHIIKEKGGRSVLTCIPISGHSNVVWYQQTLGKELKFLIQHYEKVERDKGFLPSRFSVQQFDDYHSEMNMSALELEDSAMYFCASSLWDWGDAETLYFGSGTRLTVL.